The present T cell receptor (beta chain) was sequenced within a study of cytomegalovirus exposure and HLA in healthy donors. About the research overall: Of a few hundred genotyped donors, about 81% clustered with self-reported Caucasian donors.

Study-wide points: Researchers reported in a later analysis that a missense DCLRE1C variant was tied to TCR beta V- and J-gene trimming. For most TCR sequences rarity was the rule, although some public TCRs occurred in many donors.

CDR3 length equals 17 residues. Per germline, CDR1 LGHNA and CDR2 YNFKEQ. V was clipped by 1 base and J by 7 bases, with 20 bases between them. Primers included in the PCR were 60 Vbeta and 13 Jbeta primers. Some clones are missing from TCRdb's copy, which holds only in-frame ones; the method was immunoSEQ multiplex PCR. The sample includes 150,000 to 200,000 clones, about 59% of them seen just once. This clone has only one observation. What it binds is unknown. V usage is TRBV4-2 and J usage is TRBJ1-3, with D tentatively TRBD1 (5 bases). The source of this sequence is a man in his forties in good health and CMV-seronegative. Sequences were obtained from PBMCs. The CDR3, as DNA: TGTGCCAGCAGCCAAGTCTCCGGGGGGGACCTCGGGAACACCATATATTTT. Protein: CASSQVSGGDLGNTIYF.